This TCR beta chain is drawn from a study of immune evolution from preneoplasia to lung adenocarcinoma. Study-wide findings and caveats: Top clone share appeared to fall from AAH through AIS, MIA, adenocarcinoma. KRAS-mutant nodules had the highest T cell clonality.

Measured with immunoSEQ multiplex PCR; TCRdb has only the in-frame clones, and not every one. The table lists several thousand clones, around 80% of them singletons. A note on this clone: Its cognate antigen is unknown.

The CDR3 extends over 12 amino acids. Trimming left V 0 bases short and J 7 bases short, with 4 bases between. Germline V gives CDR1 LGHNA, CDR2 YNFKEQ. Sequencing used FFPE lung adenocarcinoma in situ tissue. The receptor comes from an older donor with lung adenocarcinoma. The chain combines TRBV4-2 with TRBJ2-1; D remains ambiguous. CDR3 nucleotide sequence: TGTGCCAGCAGCCAAGACGGGAATGAGCAGTTCTTC. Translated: CASSQDGNEQFF.